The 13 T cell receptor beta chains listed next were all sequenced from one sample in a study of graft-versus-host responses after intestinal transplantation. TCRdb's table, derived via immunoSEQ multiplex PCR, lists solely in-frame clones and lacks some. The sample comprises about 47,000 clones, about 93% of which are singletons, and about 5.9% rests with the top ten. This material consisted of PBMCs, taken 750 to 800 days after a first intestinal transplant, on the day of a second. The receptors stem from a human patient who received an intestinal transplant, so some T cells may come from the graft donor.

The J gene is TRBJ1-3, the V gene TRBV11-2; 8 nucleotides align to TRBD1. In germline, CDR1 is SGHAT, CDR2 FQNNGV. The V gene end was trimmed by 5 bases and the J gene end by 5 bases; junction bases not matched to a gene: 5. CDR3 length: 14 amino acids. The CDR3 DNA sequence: TGTGCCAGCAGCAAGAGACAGGGGCGAAACACCATATATTTT. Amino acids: CASSKRQGRNTIYF.

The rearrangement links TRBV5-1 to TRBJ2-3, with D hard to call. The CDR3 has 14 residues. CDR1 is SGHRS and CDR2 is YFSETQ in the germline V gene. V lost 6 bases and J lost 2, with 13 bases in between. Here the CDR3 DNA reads TGCGCCAGCACGAATCCGGGTCTCACAGATACGCAGTATTTT. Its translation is CASTNPGLTDTQYF. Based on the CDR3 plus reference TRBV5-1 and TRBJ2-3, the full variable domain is KAGVTQTPRYLIKTRGQQVTLSCSPISGHRSVSWYQQTPGQGLQFLFEYFSETQRNKGNFPGRFSGRQFSNSRSEMNVSTLELGDSALYLCASTNPGLTDTQYFGPGTRLTVL.

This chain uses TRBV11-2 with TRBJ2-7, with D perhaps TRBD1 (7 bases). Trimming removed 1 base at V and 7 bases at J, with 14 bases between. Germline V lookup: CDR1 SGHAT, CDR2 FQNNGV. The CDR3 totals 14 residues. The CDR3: CASSLGPQGREQYF. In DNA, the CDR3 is TGTGCCAGCAGCTTAGGCCCACAGGGGAGGGAGCAGTACTTC.

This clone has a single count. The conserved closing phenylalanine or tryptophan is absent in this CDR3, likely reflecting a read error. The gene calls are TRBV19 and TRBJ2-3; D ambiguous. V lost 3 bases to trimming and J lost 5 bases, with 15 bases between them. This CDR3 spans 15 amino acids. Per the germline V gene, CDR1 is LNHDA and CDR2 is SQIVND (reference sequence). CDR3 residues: CASSMAPSVGDTQYL. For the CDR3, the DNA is TGTGCCAGTAGTATGGCTCCGTCGGTCGGAGATACGCAGTATCTT.

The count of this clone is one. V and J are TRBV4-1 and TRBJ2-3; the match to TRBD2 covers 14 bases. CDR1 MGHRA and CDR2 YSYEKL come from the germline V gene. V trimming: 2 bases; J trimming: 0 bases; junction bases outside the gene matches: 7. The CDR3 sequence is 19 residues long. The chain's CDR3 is CASSQPRLAGGPSTDTQYF. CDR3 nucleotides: TGCGCCAGCAGCCAACCTAGACTAGCGGGAGGGCCTAGCACAGATACGCAGTATTTT.

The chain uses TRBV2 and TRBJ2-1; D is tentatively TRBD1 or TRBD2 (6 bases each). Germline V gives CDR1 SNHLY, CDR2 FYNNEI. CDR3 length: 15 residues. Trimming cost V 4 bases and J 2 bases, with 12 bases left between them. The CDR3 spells CASSVEGGTYNEQFF. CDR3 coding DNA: TGTGCCAGCAGTGTCGAGGGGGGAACCTACAATGAGCAGTTCTTC.

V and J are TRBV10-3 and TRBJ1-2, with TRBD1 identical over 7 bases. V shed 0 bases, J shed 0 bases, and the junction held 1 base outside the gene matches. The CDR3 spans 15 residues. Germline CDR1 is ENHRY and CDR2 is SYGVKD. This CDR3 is CAISESGTANYGYTF. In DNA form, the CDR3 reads TGTGCCATCAGTGAGTCGGGGACAGCTAACTATGGCTACACCTTC.

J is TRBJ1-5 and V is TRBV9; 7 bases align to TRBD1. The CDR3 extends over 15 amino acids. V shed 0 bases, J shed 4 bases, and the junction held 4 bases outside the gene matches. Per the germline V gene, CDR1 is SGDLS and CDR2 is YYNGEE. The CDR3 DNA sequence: TGTGCCAGCAGCGTAGATGGGACAGCTAATCAGCCCCAGCATTTT. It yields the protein CASSVDGTANQPQHF. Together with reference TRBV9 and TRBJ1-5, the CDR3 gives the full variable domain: DSGVTQTPKHLITATGQRVTLRCSPRSGDLSVYWYQQSLDQGLQFLIQYYNGEERAKGNILERFSAQQFPDLHSELNLSSLELGDSALYFCASSVDGTANQPQHFGDGTRLSIL.

CDR3 DNA: TGTGCCAGCAGGGCAGGACAGGGAGGCAATCAGCCCCAGCATTTT. It translates to CASRAGQGGNQPQHF. The chain couples TRBV2 to TRBJ1-5; 8 bases are shared with TRBD1. Germline V gene lookup returns CDR1 SNHLY and CDR2 FYNNEI. The CDR3 totals 15 residues. V gave up 6 bases and J gave up 2 bases; unmatched junction bases: 6.

The CDR3 protein is CASSFNSGTDTQYF. Here the CDR3 DNA reads TGTGCCAGCAGTTTTAATTCGGGGACAGATACGCAGTATTTT. The chain recombines TRBV6-4 with TRBJ2-3; maybe TRBD2 (5 bases). CDR3 length equals 14 residues. Trimming stripped 5 bases from V and 3 bases from J, with 12 bases between. The V gene's germline CDR1 is MRHNA and CDR2 SNTAGT.

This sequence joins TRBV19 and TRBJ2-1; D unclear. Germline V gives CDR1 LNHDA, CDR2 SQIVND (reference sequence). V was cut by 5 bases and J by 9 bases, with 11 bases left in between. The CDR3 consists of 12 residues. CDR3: CASSVLVGEQFF. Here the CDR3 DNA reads TGTGCCAGTAGTGTGTTAGTGGGTGAGCAGTTCTTC.

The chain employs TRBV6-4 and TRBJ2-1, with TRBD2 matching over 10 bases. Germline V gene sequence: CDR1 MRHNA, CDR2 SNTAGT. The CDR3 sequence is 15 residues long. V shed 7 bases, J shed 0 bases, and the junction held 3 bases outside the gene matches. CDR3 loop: CASTPSGGSYNEQFF. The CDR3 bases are TGTGCCAGCACCCCTAGCGGGGGCTCCTACAATGAGCAGTTCTTC.

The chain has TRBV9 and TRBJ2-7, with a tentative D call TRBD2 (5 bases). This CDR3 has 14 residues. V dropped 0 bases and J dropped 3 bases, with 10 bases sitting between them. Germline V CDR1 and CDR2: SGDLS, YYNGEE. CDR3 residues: CASSVATRGYEQYF. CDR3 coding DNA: TGTGCCAGCAGCGTAGCTACCCGGGGCTACGAGCAGTACTTC.